This paragraph reports one T cell receptor (beta chain). This record belongs to a study of blood T cell repertoires in COVID-19. Study as a whole: COVID-19 samples, acute and convalescent, were from the United States, Italy and Spain. T cells, B-cell-depleted T cells, or PBMCs supplied cDNA or gDNA.

Enrollment of patients from Seattle took place during active infection, with longitudinal follow-up. Looked up from germline, CDR1 is SEHNR and CDR2 is FQNEAQ (reference sequence). This CDR3 has 15 amino acids. V lost 6 bases and J lost 2, with 15 bases in between. Original methodology: Counts of nucleated cells, estimated from reference gene primer amplification, were obtained. Assay: immunoSEQ multiplex PCR; the TCRdb copy retains only in-frame clones and omits some. The D gene and trimming were derived from the DNA, and the V and J assignments and clone size from that table. The table has about 62,000 clones, roughly nine tenths seen once.

This rearrangement joins TRBV7-9 to TRBJ2-3; D gene ambiguous. The sample was peripheral blood. This TCR was sampled from a woman in her fifties or sixties with COVID-19, enrolled during active disease. For the CDR3, the DNA is TGTGCCAGCAGTACAAGCGCGTTAGTCACAGATACGCAGTATTTT. Its translation: CASSTSALVTDTQYF.